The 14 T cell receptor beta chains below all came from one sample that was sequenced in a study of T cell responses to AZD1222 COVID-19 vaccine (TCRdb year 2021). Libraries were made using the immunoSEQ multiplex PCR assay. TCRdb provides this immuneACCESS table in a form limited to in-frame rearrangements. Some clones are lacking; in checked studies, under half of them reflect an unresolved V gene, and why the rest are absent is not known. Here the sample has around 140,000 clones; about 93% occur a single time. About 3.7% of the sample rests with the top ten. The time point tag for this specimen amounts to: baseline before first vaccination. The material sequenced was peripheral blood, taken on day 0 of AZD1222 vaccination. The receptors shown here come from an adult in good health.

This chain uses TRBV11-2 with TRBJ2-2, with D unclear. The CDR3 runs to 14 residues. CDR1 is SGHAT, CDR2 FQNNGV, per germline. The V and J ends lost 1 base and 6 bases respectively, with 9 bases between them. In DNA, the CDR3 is TGTGCCAGCAGCTTAGTAACCGGGCCCGGGGAGCTGTTTTTT. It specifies CASSLVTGPGELFF.

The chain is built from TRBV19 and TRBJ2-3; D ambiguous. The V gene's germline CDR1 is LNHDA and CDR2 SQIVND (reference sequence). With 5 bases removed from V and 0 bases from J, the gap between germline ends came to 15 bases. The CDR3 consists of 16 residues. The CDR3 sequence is CASSPDSSSSTDTQYF. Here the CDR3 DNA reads TGTGCCAGTAGTCCTGACTCCTCTTCGAGCACAGATACGCAGTATTTT.

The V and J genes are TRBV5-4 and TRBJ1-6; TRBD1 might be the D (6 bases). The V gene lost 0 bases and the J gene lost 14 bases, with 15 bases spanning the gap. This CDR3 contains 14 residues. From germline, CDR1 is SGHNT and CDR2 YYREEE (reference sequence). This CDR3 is CASSLAGDRLALHF. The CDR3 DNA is TGTGCCAGCAGCTTGGCAGGGGACCGTCTGGCCCTCCACTTT.

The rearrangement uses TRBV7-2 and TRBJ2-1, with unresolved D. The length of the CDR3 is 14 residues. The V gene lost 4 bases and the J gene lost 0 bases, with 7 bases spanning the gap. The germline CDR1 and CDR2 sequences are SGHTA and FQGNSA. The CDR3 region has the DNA TGTGCCAGCAGCTACCTGGGCTCCTACAATGAGCAGTTCTTC. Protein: CASSYLGSYNEQFF.

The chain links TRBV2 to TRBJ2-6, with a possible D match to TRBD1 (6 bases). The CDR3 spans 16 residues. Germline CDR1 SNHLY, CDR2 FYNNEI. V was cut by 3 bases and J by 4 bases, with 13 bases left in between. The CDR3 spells CASSEDSVLGANVLTF. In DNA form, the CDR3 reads TGTGCCAGCAGTGAGGACAGCGTCTTGGGGGCCAACGTCCTGACTTTC.

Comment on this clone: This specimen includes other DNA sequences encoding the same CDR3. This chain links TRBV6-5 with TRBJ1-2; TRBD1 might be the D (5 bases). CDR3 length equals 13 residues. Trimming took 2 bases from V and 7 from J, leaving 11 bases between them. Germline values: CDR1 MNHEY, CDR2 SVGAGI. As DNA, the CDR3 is TGTGCCAGCAGTTACAGGCAGGGAGGTGGCTACACCTTC. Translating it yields CASSYRQGGGYTF.

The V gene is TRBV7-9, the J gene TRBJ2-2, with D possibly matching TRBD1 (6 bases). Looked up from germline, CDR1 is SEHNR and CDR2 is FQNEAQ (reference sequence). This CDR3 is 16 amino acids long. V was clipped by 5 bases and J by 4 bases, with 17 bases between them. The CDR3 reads CASSPPNRDFTGELFF. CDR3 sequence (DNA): TGTGCCAGCAGCCCACCGAACAGGGATTTCACCGGGGAGCTGTTTTTT.

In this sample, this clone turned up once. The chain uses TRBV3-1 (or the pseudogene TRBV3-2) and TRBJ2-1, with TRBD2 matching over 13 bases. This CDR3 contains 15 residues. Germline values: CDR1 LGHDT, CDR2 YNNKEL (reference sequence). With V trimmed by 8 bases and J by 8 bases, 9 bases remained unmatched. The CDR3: CASARELAGGDEQFF. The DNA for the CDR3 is TGTGCCAGCGCACGGGAACTAGCGGGAGGGGATGAGCAGTTCTTC.

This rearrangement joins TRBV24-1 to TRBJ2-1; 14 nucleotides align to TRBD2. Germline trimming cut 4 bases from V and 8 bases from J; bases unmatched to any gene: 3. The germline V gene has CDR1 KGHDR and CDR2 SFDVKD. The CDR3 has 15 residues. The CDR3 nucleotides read TGTGCCACCAGTGACGGGACTAGCGGGAGCTATGAGCAGTTCTTC. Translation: CATSDGTSGSYEQFF.

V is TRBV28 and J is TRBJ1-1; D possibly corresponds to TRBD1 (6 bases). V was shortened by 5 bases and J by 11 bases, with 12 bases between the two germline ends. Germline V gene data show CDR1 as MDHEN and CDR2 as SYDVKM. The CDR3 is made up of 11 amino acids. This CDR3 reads CASSKGVWAFF. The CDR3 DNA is TGTGCCAGCAGTAAGGGGGTTTGGGCTTTCTTT.

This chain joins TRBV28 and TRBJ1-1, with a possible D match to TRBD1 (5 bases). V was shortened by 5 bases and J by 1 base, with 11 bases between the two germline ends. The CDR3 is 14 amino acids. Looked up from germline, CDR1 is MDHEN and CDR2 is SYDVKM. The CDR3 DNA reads TGTGCCAGCAGTCCCCGACAGCAGAACACTGAAGCTTTCTTT. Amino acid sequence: CASSPRQQNTEAFF.

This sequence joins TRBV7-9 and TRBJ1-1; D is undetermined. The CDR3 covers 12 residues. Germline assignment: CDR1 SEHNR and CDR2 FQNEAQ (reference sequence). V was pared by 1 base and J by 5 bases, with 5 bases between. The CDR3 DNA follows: TGTGCCAGCAGCTTAGGGTGGACTGAAGCTTTCTTT. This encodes CASSLGWTEAFF.

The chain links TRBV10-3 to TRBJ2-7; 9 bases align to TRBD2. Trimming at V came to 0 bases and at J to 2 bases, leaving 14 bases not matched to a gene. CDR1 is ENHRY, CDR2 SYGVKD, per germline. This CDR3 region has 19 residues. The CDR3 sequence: CAISESRLAGSLGAYEQYF. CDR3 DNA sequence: TGTGCCATCAGTGAGTCGCGGCTAGCGGGATCCTTAGGCGCCTACGAGCAGTACTTC.

DNA of the CDR3: TGTGCCAGCTCGGGTGCAGGGTGGGGCGAGCAGTACTTC. Its translation is CASSGAGWGEQYF. The chain uses TRBV3-1 (or the pseudogene TRBV3-2) and TRBJ2-7, with D possibly matching TRBD1 (5 bases). The CDR3 has 13 residues. Germline values: CDR1 LGHDT, CDR2 YNNKEL (reference sequence). V was cut by 8 bases and J by 6 bases, with 17 bases left in between.